This TCR beta chain was recorded in a study of T cell changes during pregnancy in multiple sclerosis. CDR1 and CDR2 from the germline V gene are LNHDA and SQIVND (reference sequence). This CDR3 spans 15 amino acids. After removal of 3 bases from V and 5 bases from J, the junction contained 8 bases not matched to a gene. Data came from immunoSEQ multiplex PCR; TCRdb stores just in-frame clones and leaves some out. The profile shows about 68,000 clones, 91% of them singletons. The starting material was peripheral blood, obtained in the second trimester of pregnancy. This chain connects TRBV19 to TRBJ1-1; TRBD1 aligns across 8 bases. This TCR came from a female donor with multiple sclerosis, enrolled in a pregnancy study. The CDR3 sequence: CASSIQGAVSTEAFF. In DNA, the CDR3 is TGTGCCAGTAGTATCCAGGGGGCGGTTAGTACTGAAGCTTTCTTT.